A selection of T cell receptor beta chains follows, all from one sample in a study of T cells in Graves' hyperthyroidism and ophthalmopathy. MiXCR, applied by TCRdb to the multiplex PCR reads, yields one record per CDR3 protein. The sample has roughly 350,000 distinct CDR3 sequences, roughly an eighth seen once. Input material: blood. Source of these receptors: a woman aged 40 to 50 with Graves' ophthalmopathy. Each CDR3 is given with its conserved first and last residue. Each record gives: D gene, V gene, J gene, clone size, CDR3 length, CDR3 DNA, CDR3 protein. D genes are given only for firm matches. Size values are once, few and many counts, or a class for expanded clones, and some rows have none.

-,TRBV14,TRBJ2-1,many,15,TGTGCCAGCAGCCTACGACTGGGGTTTACAAATGAGCAGTTCTTC,CASSLRLGFTNEQFF
-,TRBV15,TRBJ1-4,many,13,TGTGCCACCAGCCCTCCCTACAGGGAAAAACTGTTTTTT,CATSPPYREKLFF
-,TRBV29-1,TRBJ1-2,-,14,TGCAGCGTTGTAGGAGGGGGGGTAGGCTATGGCTACACCTTC,CSVVGGGVGYGYTF
TRBD2,TRBV2,TRBJ2-7,many,14,TGTGCCAGCAGTGAGCGGGAGGGCCCCTACGAGCAGTACTTC,CASSEREGPYEQYF
-,TRBV20-1,TRBJ1-2,many,13,TGCAGTGTCCAGAGCGGGATAAACTATGGCTACACCTTC,CSVQSGINYGYTF
-,TRBV7-2,TRBJ1-1,many,14,TGTGCCAGCAGCTTATCCCCGGGGGGGATTGAAGCTTTCTTT,CASSLSPGGIEAFF
TRBD2,TRBV6-1,TRBJ2-4,few,16,TGTGCCAGCAGAGATTCCGGGACTAGCGGCAAAAACATTCAGTACTTC,CASRDSGTSGKNIQYF
-,TRBV7-8,TRBJ2-5,few,13,TGTGCCAGCAGCTCTACGTACCAAGAGACCCAGTACTTC,CASSSTYQETQYF
-,TRBV30,TRBJ2-7,-,14,TGTGCCTGGAGGTCGCCGCGGGACACCTACGAGCAGTACTTC,CAWRSPRDTYEQYF
-,TRBV19,TRBJ2-4,-,14,TGTGCCAGTAGCCTTGGAGGGACAGTCGGGATTCAGTACTTC,CASSLGGTVGIQYF
TRBD1,TRBV24-1,TRBJ2-1,-,14,TGTGCCACCAGTGGGACAGGAGCCTACAATGAGCAGTTCTTC,CATSGTGAYNEQFF
-,TRBV28,TRBJ2-5,many,13,TGTGCCAGCAGTCCGGGACCCAAAGAGACCCAGTACTTC,CASSPGPKETQYF
TRBD2,TRBV29-1,TRBJ2-1,many,14,TGCAGCGTTCAGACTAGCGGGGGTCGCAATGAGCAGTTCTTC,CSVQTSGGRNEQFF
-,TRBV5-1,TRBJ2-1,few,16,TGCGCCAGCAGCTTGCAGGGTTTCACAATCTACAATGAGCAGTTCTTC,CASSLQGFTIYNEQFF
-,TRBV3-1,TRBJ2-3,many,12,TGTGCCAGCAGCCAGGGTATAGATACGCAGTATTTT,CASSQGIDTQYF
-,TRBV27,TRBJ2-7,-,15,TGTGCCAGCAGCCTTACCTTCAAGAACTCCTACGAGCAGTACTTC,CASSLTFKNSYEQYF
-,TRBV5-1,TRBJ2-7,-,15,TGCGCCAGCAGCTTGGAATTCAGAGGGATTGGCGAGCAGTACTTC,CASSLEFRGIGEQYF
TRBD1,TRBV2,TRBJ2-7,many,14,TGTGCCAGCAGTGAAGGACAGGGAATGAGGGAGCAGTACTTC,CASSEGQGMREQYF
TRBD1,TRBV20-1,TRBJ1-6,-,19,TGCAGTGCTAGGAGGGGTGACAGGGCCCTAAGCTCCTATAATTCACCCCTCCACTTT,CSARRGDRALSSYNSPLHF
-,TRBV20-1,TRBJ2-7,-,13,TGCAGTGCTAGAGATCGAGGGTATAACGAGCAGTACTTC,CSARDRGYNEQYF
-,TRBV20-1,TRBJ1-1,many,13,TGCAGTGCCGATGCAGGGATGAACACTGAAGCTTTCTTT,CSADAGMNTEAFF
TRBD1,TRBV9,TRBJ1-6,-,16,TGTGCCAGCAGCGCCGGACAGGGAGTCTATAATTCACCCCTCCACTTT,CASSAGQGVYNSPLHF
-,TRBV6-5,TRBJ2-1,many,16,TGTGCCAGCAGTTACCTGGCGCAGAGCTCCTACAATGAGCAGTTCTTC,CASSYLAQSSYNEQFF
-,TRBV20-1,TRBJ1-1,many,15,TGCAGTGCTAGAGGGTGGGCCGGGACTAGTACTGAAGCTTTCTTT,CSARGWAGTSTEAFF
-,TRBV30,TRBJ2-3,many,12,TGTGCCTGGAGTACAGGAACAGATACGCAGTATTTT,CAWSTGTDTQYF
-,TRBV6-1,TRBJ2-7,few,15,TGTGCCAGCAGCCCGTCGCGGGGGCCGTCCTACGAGCAGTACTTC,CASSPSRGPSYEQYF